The T cell receptor (beta chain) described here comes from a study of PD-1 blockade in classical Hodgkin lymphoma. The wider study: Every 2 weeks, patients got 3 mg/kg intravenous nivolumab. General study results and limits: Unlike CD8+ TCR diversity, which did not rise significantly by C4D1, CD4+ TCR diversity did. Exclusion was applied to patients who started nivolumab under 1 year after ASCT.

The assay was immunoSEQ multiplex PCR, and TCRdb's table has in-frame clones only and misses some. The profile shows roughly 64,000 clones, about 89% of them singletons. As regards this clone: Its matching antigen is unknown.

V gave up 0 bases and J gave up 14 bases, with 20 bases separating them. The germline CDR1 and CDR2 sequences are ENHRY and SYGVKD. The CDR3 spans 16 residues. Time point indicated: cycle 4 day 1 (C4D1), after more than five weeks of nivolumab. Every one of the patients relapsed after autologous stem cell transplantation (brentuximab vedotin exposure was variable). This specimen consisted of peripheral blood mononuclear cells (PBMCs), obtained before the fourth cycle of nivolumab. The sequence was obtained from a human donor with classical Hodgkin lymphoma. The V call is TRBV10-3, the J call TRBJ1-6; D unresolved. The CDR3 loop reads CAISESLRPSQGTLHF. The CDR3 DNA sequence: TGTGCCATCAGTGAGTCTTTAAGGCCCTCCCAAGGGACCCTCCACTTT.